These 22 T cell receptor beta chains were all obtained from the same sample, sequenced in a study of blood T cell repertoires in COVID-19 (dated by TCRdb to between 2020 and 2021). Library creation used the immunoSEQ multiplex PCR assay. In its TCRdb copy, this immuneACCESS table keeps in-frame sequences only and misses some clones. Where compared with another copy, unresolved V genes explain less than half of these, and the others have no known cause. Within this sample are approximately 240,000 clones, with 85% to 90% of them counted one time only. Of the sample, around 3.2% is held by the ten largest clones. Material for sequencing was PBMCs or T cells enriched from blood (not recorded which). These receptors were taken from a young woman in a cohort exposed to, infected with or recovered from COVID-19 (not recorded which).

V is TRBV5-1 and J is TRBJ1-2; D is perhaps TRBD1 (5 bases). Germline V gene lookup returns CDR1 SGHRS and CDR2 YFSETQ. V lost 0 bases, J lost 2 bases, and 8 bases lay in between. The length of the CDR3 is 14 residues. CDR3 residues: CASSLDSGNYGYTF. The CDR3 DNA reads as TGCGCCAGCAGCTTGGATTCAGGGAACTATGGCTACACCTTC. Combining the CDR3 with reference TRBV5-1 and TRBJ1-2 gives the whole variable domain KAGVTQTPRYLIKTRGQQVTLSCSPISGHRSVSWYQQTPGQGLQFLFEYFSETQRNKGNFPGRFSGRQFSNSRSEMNVSTLELGDSALYLCASSLDSGNYGYTFGSGTRLTVV.

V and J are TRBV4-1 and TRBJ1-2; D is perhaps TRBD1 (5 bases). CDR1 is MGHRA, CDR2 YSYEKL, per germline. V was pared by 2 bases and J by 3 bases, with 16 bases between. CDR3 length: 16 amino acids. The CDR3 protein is CASSQTRLGAHYGYTF. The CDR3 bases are TGCGCCAGCAGCCAAACCCGGCTAGGGGCCCACTATGGCTACACCTTC.

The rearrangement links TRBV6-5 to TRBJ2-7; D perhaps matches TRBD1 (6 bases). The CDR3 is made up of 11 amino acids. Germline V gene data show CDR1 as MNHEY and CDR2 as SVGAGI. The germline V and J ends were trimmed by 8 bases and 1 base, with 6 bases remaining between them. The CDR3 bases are TGTGCCAGCGGACAGTCCTACGAGCAGTACTTC. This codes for CASGQSYEQYF.

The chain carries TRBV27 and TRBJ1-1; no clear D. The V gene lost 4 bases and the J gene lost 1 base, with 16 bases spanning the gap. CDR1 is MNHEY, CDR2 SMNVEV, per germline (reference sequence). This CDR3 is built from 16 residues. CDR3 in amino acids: CASSYDGSGWNTEAFF. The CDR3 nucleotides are TGTGCCAGCAGTTACGACGGGTCGGGGTGGAACACTGAAGCTTTCTTT.

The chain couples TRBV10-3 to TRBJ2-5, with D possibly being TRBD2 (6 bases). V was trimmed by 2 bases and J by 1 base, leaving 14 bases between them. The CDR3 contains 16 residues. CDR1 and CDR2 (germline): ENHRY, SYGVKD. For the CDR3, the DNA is TGTGCCATCAGTGAGGATACCGGGAGATTCCAAGAGACCCAGTACTTC. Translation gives CAISEDTGRFQETQYF.

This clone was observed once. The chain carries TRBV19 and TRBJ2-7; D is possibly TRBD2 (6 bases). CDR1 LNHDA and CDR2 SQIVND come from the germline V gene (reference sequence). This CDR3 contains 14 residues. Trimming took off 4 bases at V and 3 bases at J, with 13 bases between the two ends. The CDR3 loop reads CASSNNGLNYEQYF. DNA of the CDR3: TGTGCCAGTAGTAATAATGGACTAAACTACGAGCAGTACTTC.

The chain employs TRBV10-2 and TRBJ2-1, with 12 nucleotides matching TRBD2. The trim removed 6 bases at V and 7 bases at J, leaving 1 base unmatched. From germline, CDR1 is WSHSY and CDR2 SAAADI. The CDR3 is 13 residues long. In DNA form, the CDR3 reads TGCGCCAGCAGCACTAGCGGGAGGAATGAGCAGTTCTTC. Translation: CASSTSGRNEQFF.

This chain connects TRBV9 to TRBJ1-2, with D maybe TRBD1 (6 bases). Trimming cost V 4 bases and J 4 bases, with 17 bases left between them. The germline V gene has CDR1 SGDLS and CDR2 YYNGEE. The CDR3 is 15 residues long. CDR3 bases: TGTGCCAGCAGCCCCGGGGGCGCGGGGGGCTATGGCTACACCTTC. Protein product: CASSPGGAGGYGYTF.

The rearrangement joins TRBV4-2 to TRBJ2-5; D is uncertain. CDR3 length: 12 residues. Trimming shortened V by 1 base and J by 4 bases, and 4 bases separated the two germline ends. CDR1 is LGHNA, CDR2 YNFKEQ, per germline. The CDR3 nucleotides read TGTGCCAGCAGCCAAGCGGGAGAGACCCAGTACTTC. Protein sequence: CASSQAGETQYF.

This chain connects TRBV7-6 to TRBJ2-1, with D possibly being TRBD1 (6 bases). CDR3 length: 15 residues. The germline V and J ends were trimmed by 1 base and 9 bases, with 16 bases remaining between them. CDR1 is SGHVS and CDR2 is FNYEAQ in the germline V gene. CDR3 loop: CASSLGAGAGAEQFF. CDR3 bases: TGTGCCAGCAGCTTAGGGGCAGGGGCGGGTGCTGAGCAGTTCTTC.

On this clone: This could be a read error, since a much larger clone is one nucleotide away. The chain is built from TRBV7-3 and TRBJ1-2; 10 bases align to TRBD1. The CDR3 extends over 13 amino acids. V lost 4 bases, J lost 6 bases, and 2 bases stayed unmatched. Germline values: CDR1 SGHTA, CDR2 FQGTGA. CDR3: CASSSGTGDGYTF. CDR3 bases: TGTGCCAGCAGCTCCGGGACAGGGGATGGCTACACCTTC.

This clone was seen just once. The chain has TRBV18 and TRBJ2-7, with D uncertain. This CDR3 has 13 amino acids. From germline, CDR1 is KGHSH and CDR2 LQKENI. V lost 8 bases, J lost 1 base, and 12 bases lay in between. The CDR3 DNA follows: TGTGCCAGCGGCTCGAGAGGATCCTACGAGCAGTACTTC. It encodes CASGSRGSYEQYF.

The CDR3 DNA reads TGTGCCAGCAGTCTAGCGGGGGCCGACAATGAGCAGTTCTTC. It is translated as CASSLAGADNEQFF. V usage is TRBV6-5 and J usage is TRBJ2-1; TRBD2 matches at 10 bases. Germline V gives CDR1 MNHEY, CDR2 SVGAGI. V trimming: 5 bases; J trimming: 5 bases; junction bases outside the gene matches: 3. The CDR3 has 14 amino acids.

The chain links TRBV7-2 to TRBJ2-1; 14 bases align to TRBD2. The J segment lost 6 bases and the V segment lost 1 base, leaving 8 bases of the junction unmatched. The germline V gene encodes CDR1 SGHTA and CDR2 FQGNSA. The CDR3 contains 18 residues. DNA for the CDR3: TGTGCCAGCAGCTTAGTGACTAGCGGGGGGGCCTCGGTCAATGAGCAGTTCTTC. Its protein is CASSLVTSGGASVNEQFF.

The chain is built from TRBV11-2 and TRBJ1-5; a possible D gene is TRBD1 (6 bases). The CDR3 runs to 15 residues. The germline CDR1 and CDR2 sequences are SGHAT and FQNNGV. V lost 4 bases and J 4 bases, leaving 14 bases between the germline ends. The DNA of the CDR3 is TGTGCCAGCAGCTCGACAGGATTGGAAAATCAGCCCCAGCATTTT. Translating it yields CASSSTGLENQPQHF.

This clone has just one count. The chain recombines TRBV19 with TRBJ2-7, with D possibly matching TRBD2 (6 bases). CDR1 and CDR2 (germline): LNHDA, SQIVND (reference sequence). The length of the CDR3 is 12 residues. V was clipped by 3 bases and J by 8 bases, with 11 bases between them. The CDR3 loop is CASSMEGTKQYF. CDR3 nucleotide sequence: TGTGCCAGTAGTATGGAGGGTACGAAGCAGTACTTC.

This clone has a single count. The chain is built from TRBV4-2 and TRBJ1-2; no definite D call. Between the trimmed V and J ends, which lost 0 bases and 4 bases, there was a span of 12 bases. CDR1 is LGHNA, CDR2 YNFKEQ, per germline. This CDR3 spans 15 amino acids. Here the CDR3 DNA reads TGTGCCAGCAGCCAAGATCCAGGTGGAGGCTATGGCTACACCTTC. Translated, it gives CASSQDPGGGYGYTF.

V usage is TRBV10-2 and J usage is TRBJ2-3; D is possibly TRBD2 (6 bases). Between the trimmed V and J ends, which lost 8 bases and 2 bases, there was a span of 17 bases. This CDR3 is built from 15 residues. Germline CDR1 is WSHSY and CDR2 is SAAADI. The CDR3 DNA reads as TGCGCCAGCTCGGGGGAAACCGCTCTCACAGATACGCAGTATTTT. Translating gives CASSGETALTDTQYF.

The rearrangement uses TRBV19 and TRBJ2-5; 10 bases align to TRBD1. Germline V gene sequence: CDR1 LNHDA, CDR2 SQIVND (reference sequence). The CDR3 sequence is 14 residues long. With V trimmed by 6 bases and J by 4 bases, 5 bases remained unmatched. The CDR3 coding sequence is TGTGCCAGTAGCCGGGACAGGGGAGGAGAGACCCAGTACTTC. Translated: CASSRDRGGETQYF.

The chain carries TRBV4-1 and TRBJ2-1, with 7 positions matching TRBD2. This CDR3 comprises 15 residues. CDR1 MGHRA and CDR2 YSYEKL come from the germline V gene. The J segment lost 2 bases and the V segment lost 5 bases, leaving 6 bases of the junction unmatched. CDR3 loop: CASSKLSGPYNEQFF. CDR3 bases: TGCGCCAGCAGCAAGCTTAGCGGGCCCTACAATGAGCAGTTCTTC.

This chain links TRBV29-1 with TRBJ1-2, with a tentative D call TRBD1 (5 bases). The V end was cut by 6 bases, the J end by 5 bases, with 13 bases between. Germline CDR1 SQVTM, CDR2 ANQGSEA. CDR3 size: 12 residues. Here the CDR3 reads CSVARQTYGYTF. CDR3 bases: TGCAGCGTAGCCCGACAGACTTATGGCTACACCTTC.

The CDR3 loop is CASSRSRTGRTEAFF. CDR3 nucleotide sequence: TGTGCCAGTAGTCGATCCCGGACAGGGAGGACTGAAGCTTTCTTT. The chain couples TRBV19 to TRBJ1-1, with 8 bases that match TRBD1. The CDR3 spans 15 residues. Germline values: CDR1 LNHDA, CDR2 SQIVND (reference sequence). Trimming took 5 bases from V and 5 from J; bases not matched to a gene: 10.